A single sample gave rise to the 20 T cell receptor beta chains below, sequenced in a study of blood T cell repertoires in COVID-19. The method was immunoSEQ multiplex PCR; TCRdb's version includes in-frame clones alone and lacks a portion of them. The table shows about 20,000 clones, with nearly 90% occurring only once. The sequenced sample was peripheral blood. Receptors originate from a human donor with active COVID-19. The donor label of this sample is uncertain.

The chain uses TRBV11-2 and TRBJ1-6, with D maybe TRBD1 (6 bases). Germline V CDR1 and CDR2: SGHAT, FQNNGV. The CDR3 spans 16 residues. Trimming left V 5 bases short and J 7 bases short, with 18 bases between. DNA for the CDR3: TGTGCCAGCAGCGAGCAGTACAGGGTCGAAAATTCACCCCTCCACTTT. Residues: CASSEQYRVENSPLHF.

The rearrangement uses TRBV19 and TRBJ1-2; D call uncertain. Per the germline V gene, CDR1 is LNHDA and CDR2 is SQIVND (reference sequence). V was shortened by 5 bases and J by 6 bases, with 16 bases between the two germline ends. CDR3 size: 14 residues. The CDR3 spells CASSFDFNSHGYTF. The CDR3 nucleotides read TGTGCCAGTAGTTTTGACTTCAACTCCCATGGCTACACCTTC.

The rearrangement joins TRBV6-6 to TRBJ2-7, with 11 nucleotides matching TRBD1. Trimming at V came to 9 bases and at J to 4 bases, leaving 2 bases not matched to a gene. The CDR3 runs to 12 residues. Germline loops: CDR1 MNHNY, CDR2 SVGAGI (reference sequence). CDR3 DNA sequence: TGTGCCAGTGGGACAGGGGGATACGAGCAGTACTTC. This encodes CASGTGGYEQYF.

The V and J genes are TRBV3-1 (or the pseudogene TRBV3-2) and TRBJ2-3; D not certain. Looked up from germline, CDR1 is LGHDT and CDR2 is YNNKEL (reference sequence). The CDR3 has 14 amino acids. V gave up 1 base and J gave up 6 bases, with 11 bases separating them. Written as DNA, the CDR3 is TGTGCCAGCAGCCAAGTCTCCCCCTCGGATACGCAGTATTTT. Protein sequence: CASSQVSPSDTQYF.

The chain couples TRBV6-2 or TRBV6-3 to TRBJ2-7, with D possibly TRBD1 on 6 matching bases. CDR1 MNHEY and CDR2 SVGEGT come from the germline V gene. V was shortened by 5 bases and J by 2 bases, with 13 bases between the two germline ends. The CDR3 is made up of 14 amino acids. The CDR3 DNA sequence: TGTGCCAGCAGTAATCGGGACACGACCTACGAGCAGTACTTC. It specifies CASSNRDTTYEQYF.

The chain recombines TRBV11-3 with TRBJ2-7, with 9 positions matching TRBD1. The CDR3 extends over 14 amino acids. Trimming took 3 bases from V and 4 from J; bases not matched to a gene: 4. Germline V gene sequence: CDR1 SGHNT, CDR2 YENEEA. In DNA form, the CDR3 reads TGTGCCAGCAGCTTGGACAGGGGATTGTACGAGCAGTACTTC. It translates to CASSLDRGLYEQYF.

This clone was observed once. V usage is TRBV24-1 and J usage is TRBJ2-2; the match to TRBD1 covers 9 bases. V shed 3 bases and J 7 bases; nucleotides not matched to a gene: 8. The germline gives CDR1 KGHDR, CDR2 SFDVKD. The CDR3 is made up of 16 amino acids. The CDR3 sequence: CATSDPGTGTIGELFF. The CDR3 nucleotides are TGTGCCACCAGTGATCCCGGGACAGGGACTATCGGGGAGCTGTTTTTT.

The CDR3 region is CASRPTGGNSPLHF. The CDR3 DNA reads as TGTGCCAGCAGACCGACAGGCGGAAATTCACCCCTCCACTTT. The rearrangement uses TRBV28 and TRBJ1-6; D is possibly TRBD1 (6 bases). V dropped 6 bases and J dropped 7 bases, with 13 bases sitting between them. The CDR3 runs 14 residues. Per germline, CDR1 MDHEN and CDR2 SYDVKM.

This chain connects TRBV15 to TRBJ2-7; 8 bases map to TRBD1. CDR1 is LNHNV, CDR2 YYDKDF, per germline (reference sequence). The CDR3 is made up of 16 amino acids. J lost 2 bases, V lost 4 bases, and 10 bases had no gene match. The CDR3 region has the DNA TGTGCCACCAGCACAAAATGGGGACAGGACGCCTACGAGCAGTACTTC. Translated, it gives CATSTKWGQDAYEQYF. Supplemented by reference TRBV15 and TRBJ2-7, the full variable domain reads DAMVIQNPRYQVTQFGKPVTLSCSQTLNHNVMYWYQQKSSQAPKLLFHYYDKDFNNEADTPDNFQSRRPNTSFCFLDIRSPGLGDTAMYLCATSTKWGQDAYEQYFGPGTRLTVT.

The V call is TRBV7-3, the J call TRBJ2-1; 7 nucleotides align to TRBD1. Per germline, CDR1 SGHTA and CDR2 FQGTGA. The CDR3 runs 14 residues. V shed 5 bases and J 4 bases; nucleotides not matched to a gene: 5. CDR3 sequence: CASSPWTGYNEQFF. In nucleotides, the CDR3 is TGTGCCAGCAGCCCCTGGACAGGTTACAATGAGCAGTTCTTC.

This chain connects TRBV12-5 to TRBJ2-1; D perhaps matches TRBD1 (6 bases). Deletions cut 1 base from V and 11 bases from J, with 9 bases between. From germline, CDR1 is LGHNT and CDR2 FRNRAP. The CDR3 loop spans 12 amino acids. The CDR3 protein is CASGLEGGQQFF. In DNA, the CDR3 is TGTGCTAGTGGTTTGGAAGGGGGACAGCAGTTCTTC.

The chain joins TRBV11-2 to TRBJ2-7, with TRBD2 as a possible D gene (6 bases). The CDR3 has 15 amino acids. CDR1 is SGHAT and CDR2 is FQNNGV in the germline V gene. Deletions cut 0 bases from V and 5 bases from J, with 14 bases between. The CDR3 sequence is CASSLDRVGRNEQYF. In nucleotides, the CDR3 is TGTGCCAGCAGCTTAGACAGGGTTGGGAGGAACGAGCAGTACTTC.

This clone was detected only once. V is TRBV6-5 and J is TRBJ1-1; D ambiguous. This CDR3 has 11 residues. Trimming removed 8 bases from V and 1 base from J, with 5 bases in between. Germline CDR1 reads MNHEY; CDR2 reads SVGAGI. CDR3 amino acids: CASLRNTEAFF. CDR3 bases: TGTGCCAGCTTGAGGAACACTGAAGCTTTCTTT.

The chain combines TRBV11-3 with TRBJ2-1, with TRBD1 matching 9 bases. Trimming removed 3 bases from V and 6 bases from J; junction bases left unmatched: 3. CDR1 is SGHNT and CDR2 is YENEEA in the germline V gene. This CDR3 region has 14 residues. CDR3 coding DNA: TGTGCCAGCAGCTTCGCGACAGGGGGCAATGAGCAGTTCTTC. Protein product: CASSFATGGNEQFF.

The table lists this clone with a few counts. The chain is built from TRBV7-9 and TRBJ1-1, with 8 bases that match TRBD1. The V segment lost 4 bases and the J segment 5 bases; nucleotides outside the gene matches: 12. This CDR3 is 16 amino acids long. CDR1 SEHNR and CDR2 FQNEAQ come from the germline V gene (reference sequence). For the CDR3, the DNA is TGTGCCAGCAGCTCCGGACAGGGTCAATGGGGGACTGAAGCTTTCTTT. Translating gives CASSSGQGQWGTEAFF.

This CDR3 reads CASSSVTASGTDTQYF. Written as DNA, the CDR3 is TGTGCCAGCAGCTCCGTGACAGCCTCAGGCACAGATACGCAGTATTTT. J is TRBJ2-3 and V is TRBV7-9; weak D call: TRBD1 (5 bases). CDR1 is SEHNR, CDR2 FQNEAQ, per germline (reference sequence). Trimming left V 4 bases short and J 1 base short, with 15 bases between. This CDR3 is 16 amino acids long.

The J gene is TRBJ1-3, the V gene TRBV7-2, with 9 bases lining up with TRBD1. V lost 3 bases, J lost 5 bases, and 8 bases stayed unmatched. Germline CDR1 is SGHTA and CDR2 is FQGNSA. The CDR3 runs to 16 residues. The chain's CDR3 is CASSLSGTGIRNTIYF. The CDR3 region has the DNA TGTGCCAGCAGCTTGTCGGGGACAGGGATAAGAAACACCATATATTTT.

The rearrangement uses TRBV5-4 and TRBJ2-7; possible D gene TRBD2, 5 bases. This CDR3 contains 15 residues. The germline V gene has CDR1 SGHNT and CDR2 YYREEE (reference sequence). Between the trimmed V and J ends, which lost 0 bases and 3 bases, there was a span of 13 bases. CDR3 amino acids: CASSLDIEGRYEQYF. The CDR3 nucleotides read TGTGCCAGCAGCTTGGACATAGAGGGCCGCTACGAGCAGTACTTC.

This chain links TRBV6-5 with TRBJ2-7; D is unclear. This CDR3 comprises 14 residues. CDR1 and CDR2 from the germline V gene are MNHEY and SVGAGI. Deletions cut 7 bases from V and 1 base from J, with 14 bases between. The CDR3 here is CASKPTTLSYEQYF. DNA for the CDR3: TGTGCCAGCAAGCCCACTACCTTATCCTACGAGCAGTACTTC.

The genes are TRBV7-9 and TRBJ2-7; 8 bases fit TRBD2. The CDR3 loop spans 13 amino acids. Germline V CDR1 and CDR2: SEHNR, FQNEAQ (reference sequence). The V and J ends lost 6 bases and 7 bases, in that order; junction bases with no gene match: 8. The CDR3 sequence: CASRDGRVREQYF. The CDR3 bases are TGTGCCAGCAGAGACGGGAGGGTAAGAGAGCAGTACTTC.